This entry is about one TCR beta chain. The read ends 3 residues before the CDR3 terminus; that terminus is restored from the germline J gene. CDR1 is SGHDN and CDR2 is FVKESK in the germline V gene. The length of the CDR3 is 16 residues. The source of the sample is a study of T cells in women clearing cervical HPV infection. Generated by immunoSEQ multiplex PCR, the TCRdb table keeps only in-frame clones and is missing some. The repertoire table contains tens of thousands of clones. The chain links TRBV14 to TRBJ2-3; 7 positions match TRBD1. The sequencing sample was made of blood buffy coat. This sequence was found in a woman between 18 and 75 years old with a cervical HPV16 infection that either progressed to CIN3+ or cleared (not recorded which). CDR3 loop: CASSQRGTAFQETQYF. The sequenced CDR3 bases are TGTGCCAGCAGCCAACGAGGGACAGCCTTTCAAGAGACG. The full variable domain, completed using reference TRBV14 and TRBJ2-3, is EAGVTQFPSHSVIEKGQTVTLRCDPISGHDNLYWYRRVMGKEIKFLLHFVKESKQDESGMPNNRFLAERTGGTYSTLKVQPAELEDSGVYFCASSQRGTAFQETQYFGPGTRLTVL.